This is a list of T cell receptor beta chains from one sample in a study of cytomegalovirus exposure and HLA in healthy donors. Assay: immunoSEQ multiplex PCR; the TCRdb copy retains only in-frame clones and omits some. The sample lists 150,000 to 200,000 clones; around 80% were seen once. Sequencing input: PBMCs. These receptors originate from a woman aged 25 to 45 in good health and CMV-seropositive. Both conserved end residues are part of each CDR3. The order of the fields is D gene, V gene, J gene, clone size, CDR3 DNA, CDR3 protein. A D gene is named only where the DNA matches it firmly. The listing skips clone size in some rows; elsewhere it reads once, few, many or a size class.

d_gene: NA
v_gene: TRBV29-1
j_gene: TRBJ2-2
abundance: NA
CDR3nt: TGCAGCGGGTGTGGTGACAGGTCCACCGGGGAGCTGTTTTTT
CDR3aa: CSGCGDRSTGELFF

d_gene: NA
v_gene: TRBV7-3
j_gene: TRBJ2-1
abundance: NA
CDR3nt: TGTGCCAGCAGGACAACGGGATACAATGAGCAGTTCTTC
CDR3aa: CASRTTGYNEQFF

d_gene: NA
v_gene: TRBV6-5
j_gene: TRBJ2-1
abundance: NA
CDR3nt: TGTGCCAGCAGTTACTCGACTACAAGCAATGAGCAGTTCTTC
CDR3aa: CASSYSTTSNEQFF

d_gene: NA
v_gene: TRBV6-1
j_gene: TRBJ2-7
abundance: NA
CDR3nt: TGTGCCAGCAGTGAACGGTGGGAGCAGTACTTC
CDR3aa: CASSERWEQYF

d_gene: TRBD1
v_gene: TRBV4-1
j_gene: TRBJ2-3
abundance: NA
CDR3nt: TGCGCCAGCAGTCGACGCACGGGACAGGGAGGAACAGATACGCAGTATTTT
CDR3aa: CASSRRTGQGGTDTQYF

d_gene: TRBD2
v_gene: TRBV29-1
j_gene: TRBJ2-5
abundance: NA
CDR3nt: TGCAGCGTTCGGACTAGCGGGGTTGGGGAGCAGTACTTC
CDR3aa: CSVRTSGVGEQYF

d_gene: NA
v_gene: TRBV5-8
j_gene: TRBJ1-2
abundance: NA
CDR3nt: TGTGCCAGCAGCTTGTATCGGGGCTATGGCTACACCTTC
CDR3aa: CASSLYRGYGYTF

d_gene: NA
v_gene: TRBV6-5
j_gene: TRBJ2-5
abundance: once
CDR3nt: TGTGCCAGCAGCCAAAGGCAGGGCGCAGGGGAGACCCAGTACTTC
CDR3aa: CASSQRQGAGETQYF

d_gene: NA
v_gene: TRBV2
j_gene: TRBJ2-7
abundance: NA
CDR3nt: TGTGCCAGCAGTGTGGTCGGACAGAACTACGAGCAGTACTTC
CDR3aa: CASSVVGQNYEQYF

d_gene: NA
v_gene: TRBV9
j_gene: TRBJ2-7
abundance: NA
CDR3nt: TGTGCCAGCAGCCTTTCTCCCCAGACAGGAACCTACGAGCAGTACTTC
CDR3aa: CASSLSPQTGTYEQYF

d_gene: NA
v_gene: TRBV7-9
j_gene: TRBJ2-1
abundance: few
CDR3nt: TGTGCCAGCAGGAAGGAGGCGTACAATGAGCAGTTCTTC
CDR3aa: CASRKEAYNEQFF

d_gene: NA
v_gene: TRBV6-1
j_gene: TRBJ1-5
abundance: NA
CDR3nt: TGTGCCAGCAGTGCCCGTTATAGCAATCAGCCCCAGCATTTT
CDR3aa: CASSARYSNQPQHF

d_gene: NA
v_gene: TRBV2
j_gene: TRBJ1-2
abundance: NA
CDR3nt: TGTGCCAGCAGTGAATGGGGGCCCAATGGCTACACCTTC
CDR3aa: CASSEWGPNGYTF

d_gene: NA
v_gene: TRBV7-6
j_gene: TRBJ1-5
abundance: NA
CDR3nt: TGTGCCAGCAGCCCAAAGCCCGTAGTCGGGATGGGGAGTGGCAATCAGCCCCAGCATTTT
CDR3aa: CASSPKPVVGMGSGNQPQHF

d_gene: TRBD2
v_gene: TRBV5-8
j_gene: TRBJ2-3
abundance: NA
CDR3nt: TGTGCCAGCAGCTCTAAGCGGGAGCGGACAGATACGCAGTATTTT
CDR3aa: CASSSKRERTDTQYF

d_gene: NA
v_gene: TRBV30
j_gene: TRBJ1-5
abundance: NA
CDR3nt: TGTGCCTGGAGTGCGGTGAGCAATCAGCCCCAGCATTTT
CDR3aa: CAWSAVSNQPQHF

d_gene: TRBD2
v_gene: TRBV7-9
j_gene: TRBJ2-3
abundance: NA
CDR3nt: TGTGCCAGCACCAAAACTAGCGGGAGTAGGGATACGCAGTATTTT
CDR3aa: CASTKTSGSRDTQYF

d_gene: NA
v_gene: TRBV9
j_gene: TRBJ1-3
abundance: NA
CDR3nt: TGTGCCAGCAGCAGGGGCGGGGGAATAACAGGAAACACCATATATTTT
CDR3aa: CASSRGGGITGNTIYF

d_gene: TRBD2
v_gene: TRBV7-8
j_gene: TRBJ2-7
abundance: NA
CDR3nt: TGTGCCAGCAGCTTAGGTGGGACTAGAATTTACGAGCAGTACTTC
CDR3aa: CASSLGGTRIYEQYF

d_gene: NA
v_gene: TRBV7-9
j_gene: TRBJ2-1
abundance: once
CDR3nt: TGTGCCAGCAGCTTAGCTTTTGGGCTGAATTCCAATGAGCAGTTCTTC
CDR3aa: CASSLAFGLNSNEQFF

d_gene: TRBD2
v_gene: TRBV4-2
j_gene: TRBJ2-7
abundance: few
CDR3nt: TGTGCCAGCAGCCAAGAATGGGCCCTAGCGGGGAGCTCCTACGAGCAGTACTTC
CDR3aa: CASSQEWALAGSSYEQYF

d_gene: NA
v_gene: TRBV29-1
j_gene: TRBJ1-4
abundance: NA
CDR3nt: TGCAGCGTCCAACCGGGCGGGGGGGAAAAACTGTTTTTT
CDR3aa: CSVQPGGGEKLFF

d_gene: NA
v_gene: TRBV9
j_gene: TRBJ2-7
abundance: NA
CDR3nt: TGTGCCAGCAGCCCTCGGACTTCCCCGTCGTACGAGCAGTACTTC
CDR3aa: CASSPRTSPSYEQYF

d_gene: TRBD1
v_gene: TRBV11-2
j_gene: TRBJ1-4
abundance: NA
CDR3nt: TGTGCCAGCAGCCCTCGGGACAGGGGCCGAAGACTGTTTTTT
CDR3aa: CASSPRDRGRRLFF

d_gene: TRBD1
v_gene: TRBV18
j_gene: TRBJ1-2
abundance: NA
CDR3nt: TGTGCCAGCTTTGGACAGGCGCCTAACTATGGCTACACCTTC
CDR3aa: CASFGQAPNYGYTF

d_gene: TRBD1
v_gene: TRBV5-6
j_gene: TRBJ2-1
abundance: NA
CDR3nt: TGTGCCAGCAGCTTGATTGACAGGGCTCGGAGTGGGCAGTTCTTC
CDR3aa: CASSLIDRARSGQFF

d_gene: TRBD1
v_gene: TRBV5-1
j_gene: TRBJ1-1
abundance: NA
CDR3nt: TGCGCCAGCAGCTTGGAAGGGACAGGACGACGGCGGAGCACTGAAGCTTTCTTT
CDR3aa: CASSLEGTGRRRSTEAFF

d_gene: NA
v_gene: TRBV6-1
j_gene: TRBJ2-2
abundance: NA
CDR3nt: TGTGCCAGCAGTGGTTCAGGCCGGGGCACCGGGGAGCTGTTTTTT
CDR3aa: CASSGSGRGTGELFF

d_gene: TRBD2
v_gene: TRBV9
j_gene: TRBJ2-2
abundance: NA
CDR3nt: TGTGCCAGCACCCTCCTGTGGGAGGGGACCGGGGAGCTGTTTTTT
CDR3aa: CASTLLWEGTGELFF

d_gene: NA
v_gene: TRBV4-1
j_gene: TRBJ1-5
abundance: few
CDR3nt: TGCGCCAGCAGCCAAGATCCGGGGGGCCAGCAGCCCCAGCATTTT
CDR3aa: CASSQDPGGQQPQHF

d_gene: NA
v_gene: TRBV29-1
j_gene: TRBJ2-7
abundance: NA
CDR3nt: TGCAGCGTTGACGTGGGCCAGGGCTCCTACGAGCAGTACTTC
CDR3aa: CSVDVGQGSYEQYF

d_gene: NA
v_gene: TRBV7-9
j_gene: TRBJ2-7
abundance: once
CDR3nt: TGTGCCAGCAGCCCCGGGGCAGGGGCCTACGAGCAGTACTTC
CDR3aa: CASSPGAGAYEQYF

d_gene: NA
v_gene: TRBV29-1
j_gene: TRBJ2-1
abundance: NA
CDR3nt: TGCAGCGTTGCTGAGGTGAGCTCCTACAATGAGCAGTTCTTC
CDR3aa: CSVAEVSSYNEQFF

d_gene: NA
v_gene: TRBV29-1
j_gene: TRBJ1-1
abundance: once
CDR3nt: TGCAGCGTTGAAGATCTTTCTGAAGCTTTCTTT
CDR3aa: CSVEDLSEAFF

d_gene: TRBD2
v_gene: TRBV5-1
j_gene: TRBJ2-3
abundance: NA
CDR3nt: TGCGCCAGCAGCACCGGGGGGACGCAGTATTTT
CDR3aa: CASSTGGTQYF

d_gene: NA
v_gene: TRBV19
j_gene: TRBJ2-4
abundance: NA
CDR3nt: TGTGCCAGTAACCTGGGAGGTACGGCCAAAAACATTCAGTACTTC
CDR3aa: CASNLGGTAKNIQYF

d_gene: NA
v_gene: TRBV18
j_gene: TRBJ2-7
abundance: NA
CDR3nt: TGTGCCAGCTCAAGCCCGGGAGCCTCCTACGAGCAGTACTTC
CDR3aa: CASSSPGASYEQYF

d_gene: TRBD1
v_gene: TRBV18
j_gene: TRBJ2-7
abundance: NA
CDR3nt: TGTGCCAGCTCTACAAGGGACAGGGGGATCTACGAGCAGTACTTC
CDR3aa: CASSTRDRGIYEQYF

d_gene: NA
v_gene: TRBV5-1
j_gene: TRBJ2-7
abundance: NA
CDR3nt: TGCGCCAGCAGCAACACCCGGGGTTCCTACGAGCAGTACTTC
CDR3aa: CASSNTRGSYEQYF

d_gene: NA
v_gene: TRBV18
j_gene: TRBJ1-4
abundance: NA
CDR3nt: TGTGCCAGCTCATCCCGCCCCAACGGAGGTGAAAAACTGTTTTTT
CDR3aa: CASSSRPNGGEKLFF

d_gene: TRBD1
v_gene: TRBV28
j_gene: TRBJ1-5
abundance: NA
CDR3nt: TGTGCCAGCAGTTTATGGACAGGGGCCCAAGATCAGCCCCAGCATTTT
CDR3aa: CASSLWTGAQDQPQHF

d_gene: TRBD1
v_gene: TRBV5-6
j_gene: TRBJ2-5
abundance: NA
CDR3nt: TGTGCCAGCAGCCCGGGACAGTTGGAGGAGACCCAGTACTTC
CDR3aa: CASSPGQLEETQYF

d_gene: TRBD2
v_gene: TRBV2
j_gene: TRBJ2-1
abundance: NA
CDR3nt: TGTGCCCTTCTAGCGGGAACGATAGAGTTGAATGAGCAGTTCTTC
CDR3aa: CALLAGTIELNEQFF

d_gene: TRBD1
v_gene: TRBV29-1
j_gene: TRBJ2-7
abundance: NA
CDR3nt: TGCAGCGTGTCCTCAGGAGGGACAGGGAAGTTCTACGAGCAGTACTTC
CDR3aa: CSVSSGGTGKFYEQYF

d_gene: NA
v_gene: TRBV28
j_gene: TRBJ1-1
abundance: NA
CDR3nt: TGTGCCAGCAGTACCACAAGAAACACTGAAGCTTTCTTT
CDR3aa: CASSTTRNTEAFF

d_gene: NA
v_gene: TRBV7-3
j_gene: TRBJ2-5
abundance: few
CDR3nt: TGTGCCAGCAGCTTGATGGGGGCCAGAGAGACCCAGTACTTC
CDR3aa: CASSLMGARETQYF